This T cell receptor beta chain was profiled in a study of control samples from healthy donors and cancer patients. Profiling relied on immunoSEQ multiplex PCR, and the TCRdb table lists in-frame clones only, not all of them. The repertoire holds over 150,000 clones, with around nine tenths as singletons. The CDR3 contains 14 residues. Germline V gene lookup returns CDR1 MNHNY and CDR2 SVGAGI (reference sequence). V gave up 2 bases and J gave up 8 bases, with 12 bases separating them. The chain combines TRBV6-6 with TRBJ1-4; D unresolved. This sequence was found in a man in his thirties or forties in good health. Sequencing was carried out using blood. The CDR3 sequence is CASSYIEGSEKLFF. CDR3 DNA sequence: TGTGCCAGCAGTTACATAGAAGGTAGCGAAAAACTGTTTTTT.